This is a list of T cell receptor beta chains from one sample in a study of cytomegalovirus exposure and HLA in healthy donors. Method: immunoSEQ multiplex PCR; TCRdb's copy keeps in-frame clones and lacks some. The table shows 150,000 to 200,000 clones, with 70% to 90% occurring only once. Source material: PBMCs. Receptors originate from a man aged 30-40 years in good health and CMV-seropositive. Each CDR3 is given with its conserved first and last residue. D genes are given only for firm matches. Only some rows state a clone size, as once, few, many or a class for expanded clones.

abundance,v_gene,d_gene,j_gene,CDR3aa,CDR3nt
.,TRBV19,.,TRBJ2-3,CASSINRGLNTDTQYF,TGTGCCAGTAGTATTAATCGGGGGTTAAACACAGATACGCAGTATTTT
few,TRBV10-2,TRBD1,TRBJ2-5,CASRQDRAGETQYF,TGCGCCAGCAGACAGGACAGGGCGGGAGAGACCCAGTACTTC
.,TRBV25-1,TRBD2,TRBJ2-5,CASTEGWGLGYQETQYF,TGTGCCAGCACCGAAGGGTGGGGACTAGGGTACCAAGAGACCCAGTACTTC
.,TRBV9,.,TRBJ2-3,CASSFPPPSETDTQYF,TGTGCCAGCAGCTTCCCCCCCCCTAGCGAAACAGATACGCAGTATTTT
.,TRBV7-2,.,TRBJ1-3,CASSLQGTGNTIYF,TGTGCCAGCAGTTTACAGGGAACTGGAAACACCATATATTTT
.,TRBV7-9,.,TRBJ1-4,CASSRGNDEKLFF,TGTGCCAGCAGCCGCGGGAACGATGAAAAACTGTTTTTT
.,TRBV4-3,TRBD2,TRBJ2-7,CASSHELAGEGYEQYF,TGCGCCAGCAGCCATGAGCTAGCGGGGGAAGGCTACGAGCAGTACTTC
.,TRBV18,TRBD1,TRBJ1-6,CASSPGTGAISPLHF,TGTGCCAGCTCACCTGGGACAGGGGCAATCTCACCCCTCCACTTT
.,TRBV19,TRBD1,TRBJ2-1,CASSGDRGENEQFF,TGTGCCAGTAGCGGGGACAGGGGGGAGAATGAGCAGTTCTTC
.,TRBV29-1,.,TRBJ1-3,CSVEVSVGNTIYF,TGCAGCGTTGAAGTGTCGGTCGGAAACACCATATATTTT
.,TRBV10-1,.,TRBJ2-3,CASSAGGTQYF,TGCGCCAGCAGTGCCGGAGGTACGCAGTATTTT
.,TRBV5-1,TRBD1,TRBJ1-2,CASSLAQGAYGYTF,TGCGCCAGCAGCTTGGCGCAGGGGGCCTATGGCTACACCTTC
.,TRBV30,TRBD2,TRBJ2-7,CARGLAGGPLYEQYF,TGTGCCCGGGGACTAGCGGGGGGGCCTCTATACGAGCAGTACTTC
.,TRBV7-8,TRBD2,TRBJ2-5,CASSPLGASGGRTQYF,TGTGCCAGCAGTCCCTTGGGGGCTAGCGGGGGGAGGACCCAGTACTTC
.,TRBV19,.,TRBJ1-2,CASSYLMDSRYGYTF,TGTGCCAGTAGTTATCTTATGGACAGTCGCTATGGCTACACCTTC
.,TRBV4-3,.,TRBJ1-2,CASSQAAGDSYGYTF,TGCGCCAGCAGCCAAGCGGCAGGCGACAGTTATGGCTACACCTTC
once,TRBV7-3,.,TRBJ2-3,CASSLMGERDTQYF,TGTGCCAGCAGCTTAATGGGAGAAAGGGATACGCAGTATTTT
few,TRBV14,.,TRBJ1-2,CASSQDTTNYGYTF,TGTGCCAGCAGCCAAGACACAACTAACTATGGCTACACCTTC
.,TRBV6-4,TRBD1,TRBJ2-3,CASSDGTGDTDTQYF,TGTGCCAGCAGTGACGGGACAGGGGACACAGATACGCAGTATTTT
.,TRBV30,TRBD2,TRBJ2-1,CAWSALDFSGGYNEQFF,TGTGCCTGGAGCGCCCTCGACTTTAGCGGGGGTTACAATGAGCAGTTCTTC